This TCR beta chain was found in a study of blood T cell repertoires in COVID-19. Study overall: The study drew acute and convalescent COVID-19 samples from the United States, Italy and Spain.

TCRdb keeps only in-frame clones here, not all; method: immunoSEQ multiplex PCR. The sample includes around 700,000 clones, around 89% of them seen just once. The CDR3 covers 12 residues. The germline CDR1 and CDR2 sequences are SGHTA and FQGNSA. Trimming left V 1 base short and J 6 bases short, with 7 bases between. This clone occurred a few times. Sequencing input: peripheral blood. The genes are TRBV7-2 and TRBJ2-7, with D hard to call. The receptor was derived from a woman between 18 and 29 years old with acute or convalescent COVID-19. The CDR3 bases are TGTGCCAGCAGCTTAGGACTCCGCGAGCAGTACTTC. It translates to CASSLGLREQYF.